This is a list of T cell receptor beta chains from one sample in a study of cytomegalovirus exposure and HLA in healthy donors. Profiling relied on immunoSEQ multiplex PCR, and the TCRdb table lists in-frame clones only, not all of them. This sample yields 85,000 to 90,000 clones, of which about 76% are seen a single time; 10% belongs to the top ten. The sequencing sample was made of PBMCs. Every receptor here comes from a man under 40 in good health and CMV-seropositive. CDR3s include the opening cysteine and the closing phenylalanine or tryptophan. A D gene is named only where the DNA matches it firmly. Clone size is not always given. Where it is, it says once, few, many or a class for expanded clones.

>TRBV19|TRBD2|TRBJ2-7|few
CASSDYRIAGGSYEQYF
TGTGCCAGTAGTGACTACAGAATAGCGGGGGGCTCCTACGAGCAGTACTTC
>TRBV30|TRBD1|TRBJ2-1|-
CAWSAGTGAQLRREQFF
TGTGCCTGGAGTGCCGGGACAGGGGCCCAGTTGAGGCGTGAGCAGTTCTTC
>TRBV30|-|TRBJ1-1|-
CAWILGQHEAFF
TGTGCCTGGATCCTTGGGCAGCATGAAGCTTTCTTT
>TRBV5-6|-|TRBJ2-7|-
CASSSSSYEQYF
TGTGCCAGCAGCTCGAGCTCCTACGAGCAGTACTTC
>TRBV7-8|-|TRBJ2-7|-
CASSPRDTGYEQYF
TGTGCCAGCAGCCCACGGGACACCGGATACGAGCAGTACTTC
>TRBV15|-|TRBJ1-4|-
CATSTGRTNEKLFF
TGTGCCACCAGCACCGGTCGAACTAATGAAAAACTGTTTTTT
>TRBV13|-|TRBJ2-7|-
CASSSGQHYEQYF
TGTGCCAGCAGCTCAGGACAGCATTACGAGCAGTACTTC
>TRBV5-1|-|TRBJ2-3|-
CASSLSRTSTDTQYF
TGCGCCAGCAGCTTGAGCAGGACTAGCACAGATACGCAGTATTTT
>TRBV9|-|TRBJ2-3|-
CASSVANTDTQYF
TGTGCCAGCAGCGTAGCAAACACAGATACGCAGTATTTT
>TRBV7-9|-|TRBJ1-4|once
CASSLEGVPEKLFF
TGTGCCAGCAGCTTAGAAGGGGTACCTGAAAAACTGTTTTTT
>TRBV27|TRBD1|TRBJ2-7|-
CASSSITGVDVYEQYF
TGTGCCAGCAGTTCCATCACAGGGGTCGATGTTTACGAGCAGTACTTC
>TRBV18|TRBD2|TRBJ2-4|-
CASSPGLAGAKNIQYF
TGTGCCAGCTCACCGGGACTAGCGGGTGCCAAAAACATTCAGTACTTC
>TRBV19|TRBD1|TRBJ1-5|-
CASSIGAGGQPQHF
TGTGCCAGTAGTATCGGGGCAGGGGGCCAGCCCCAGCATTTT
>TRBV7-2|-|TRBJ2-5|-
CASSLVPGLQETQYF
TGTGCCAGCAGCTTAGTTCCGGGTTTGCAAGAGACCCAGTACTTC
>TRBV5-1|-|TRBJ2-5|once
CASSLTGPRNLETQYF
TGCGCCAGCAGCTTGACAGGGCCTCGCAACTTGGAGACCCAGTACTTC
>TRBV7-9|-|TRBJ2-7|few
CSSSPKTYEQYF
TGTTCCAGCAGCCCCAAAACTTACGAGCAGTACTTC
>TRBV5-4|-|TRBJ1-2|few
CASSSNYYGYTF
TGTGCCAGCAGCTCTAACTACTATGGCTACACCTTC
>TRBV29-1|-|TRBJ1-4|-
CSVEGAVAGNEKLFF
TGCAGCGTTGAAGGCGCAGTCGCGGGTAATGAAAAACTGTTTTTT
>TRBV6-4|-|TRBJ1-1|-
CASSRREDTEAFF
TGTGCCAGCAGCCGCAGGGAGGACACTGAAGCTTTCTTT
>TRBV7-9|-|TRBJ1-5|-
CASSPDTGSNQPQHF
TGTGCCAGCAGCCCCGACACAGGGAGCAATCAGCCCCAGCATTTT
>TRBV6-6|-|TRBJ1-1|-
CASTHTVFGGGGEAFF
TGTGCCAGCACTCACACTGTATTCGGGGGCGGGGGTGAAGCTTTCTTT
>TRBV5-1|TRBD2|TRBJ2-5|-
CATSGGGEGRETQYF
TGCGCCACCTCCGGGGGGGGCGAAGGTCGCGAGACCCAGTACTTC
>TRBV7-3|-|TRBJ2-7|-
CASSLGGSGYEQYF
TGTGCCAGCAGCTTAGGGGGCTCTGGCTACGAGCAGTACTTC
>TRBV18|-|TRBJ1-1|-
CASSTGQNTEAFF
TGTGCCAGCTCCACGGGACAGAACACTGAAGCTTTCTTT
>TRBV28|-|TRBJ1-5|few
CASSPRLGLQPQHF
TGTGCCAGCAGTCCCCGACTCGGCCTCCAGCCCCAGCATTTT
>TRBV7-2|-|TRBJ1-5|once
CASSSVWGGRQPQHF
TGTGCCAGCAGCTCGGTATGGGGGGGACGACAGCCCCAGCATTTT
>TRBV10-3|-|TRBJ1-2|-
CAISVGGGDYGYTF
TGTGCCATCAGTGTCGGGGGGGGTGACTATGGCTACACCTTC
>TRBV4-1|-|TRBJ1-1|once
CASSQDLGQNTEAFF
TGCGCCAGCAGCCAAGATCTGGGACAGAACACTGAAGCTTTCTTT
>TRBV4-3|TRBD1|TRBJ2-7|-
CASSQETGVEQYF
TGCGCCAGCAGCCAAGAGACAGGGGTCGAGCAGTACTTC
>TRBV7-2|TRBD2|TRBJ2-7|-
CASSLDSGGSSYEQYF
TGTGCCAGCAGCTTAGACTCGGGGGGGAGCTCCTACGAGCAGTACTTC
>TRBV27|-|TRBJ2-3|-
CASTGGASSRDTQYF
TGTGCCAGCACCGGGGGTGCCTCAAGCCGAGATACGCAGTATTTT
>TRBV6-5|-|TRBJ1-6|-
CASTYGSPGESPLHF
TGTGCCAGCACCTACGGGTCACCGGGGGAATCACCCCTCCACTTT
>TRBV28|-|TRBJ1-5|many
CAASNGIDRPQHF
TGTGCCGCCAGCAACGGGATCGACCGGCCCCAGCATTTT
>TRBV11-2|TRBD1|TRBJ2-3|-
CASSSIRGPSDTQYF
TGTGCCAGCAGCTCCATCAGGGGGCCGTCAGATACGCAGTATTTT
>TRBV7-2|-|TRBJ2-7|-
CASSNYYEQYF
TGTGCCAGCAGCAACTACTACGAGCAGTACTTC
>TRBV7-9|TRBD2|TRBJ2-1|-
CSSSRLAGGYNEQFF
TGTTCCAGCAGCCGACTAGCGGGGGGATACAATGAGCAGTTCTTC
>TRBV4-1|TRBD2|TRBJ2-3|-
CASSQSGGDPTDTQYF
TGCGCCAGCAGCCAAAGTGGGGGGGATCCCACAGATACGCAGTATTTT
>TRBV6-1|-|TRBJ2-7|-
CASSDLRMARYEQYF
TGTGCCAGCAGTGATTTACGGATGGCGCGGTACGAGCAGTACTTC
>TRBV5-1|TRBD1|TRBJ1-1|few
CASRGQGYTEAFF
TGCGCCAGCAGGGGACAGGGGTACACTGAAGCTTTCTTT
>TRBV19|TRBD1|TRBJ2-7|-
CASRDRGAYEQYF
TGTGCCAGTAGGGACAGGGGGGCCTACGAGCAGTACTTC
>TRBV5-1|-|TRBJ2-7|-
CASSFSPDYEQYF
TGCGCCAGCAGCTTTTCGCCCGACTACGAGCAGTACTTC
>TRBV11-2|TRBD1|TRBJ2-3|-
CASSLAGTGISDTQYF
TGTGCCAGCAGCTTAGCCGGGACAGGGATTTCAGATACGCAGTATTTT
>TRBV5-6|TRBD1|TRBJ2-7|-
CASSWGGQGTYEQYF
TGTGCCAGCAGCTGGGGGGGACAGGGTACCTACGAGCAGTACTTC
>TRBV5-1|TRBD1|TRBJ1-5|-
CASSLAGQSDQPQHF
TGCGCCAGCAGCCTCGCGGGACAGAGTGATCAGCCCCAGCATTTT
>TRBV27|TRBD1|TRBJ2-7|-
CASSSGTGGYEQYF
TGTGCCAGCAGCTCCGGGACAGGGGGCTACGAGCAGTACTTC
>TRBV27|TRBD1|TRBJ2-2|-
CASTPGTGNTGELFF
TGTGCCAGCACACCCGGGACAGGGAACACCGGGGAGCTGTTTTTT
>TRBV5-1|-|TRBJ2-2|-
CASSLVSGRNTGELFF
TGCGCCAGCAGCTTGGTAAGCGGGCGGAACACCGGGGAGCTGTTTTTT
>TRBV7-6|-|TRBJ1-5|few
CASSLGEGQPQHF
TGTGCCAGCAGCTTAGGGGAGGGTCAGCCCCAGCATTTT
>TRBV5-6|TRBD2|TRBJ2-7|few
CASSLTGLAFYEQYF
TGTGCCAGCAGCTTAACCGGACTAGCATTCTACGAGCAGTACTTC
>TRBV4-3|TRBD1|TRBJ2-7|-
CASSQDRTGSAYEQYF
TGCGCCAGCAGCCAAGACAGGACAGGGAGCGCCTACGAGCAGTACTTC
>TRBV2|TRBD1|TRBJ1-6|-
CASRPGQGRNSPLHF
TGTGCCAGCAGGCCAGGACAGGGTCGGAATTCACCCCTCCACTTT